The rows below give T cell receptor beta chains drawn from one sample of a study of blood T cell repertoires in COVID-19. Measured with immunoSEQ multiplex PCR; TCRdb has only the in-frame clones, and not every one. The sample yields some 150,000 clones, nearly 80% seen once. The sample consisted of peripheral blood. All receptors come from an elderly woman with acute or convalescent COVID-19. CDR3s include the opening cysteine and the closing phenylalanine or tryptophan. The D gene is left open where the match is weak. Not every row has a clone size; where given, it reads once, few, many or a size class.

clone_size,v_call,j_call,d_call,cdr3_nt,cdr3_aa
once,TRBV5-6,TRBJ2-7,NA,TGTGCCAGCAGCTTTGGGATGCGGACTTCCTACGAGCAGTACTTC,CASSFGMRTSYEQYF
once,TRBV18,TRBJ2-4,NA,TGTGCCAGCTCACCAGGGGGCCTCGGCAAAAACATTCAGTACTTC,CASSPGGLGKNIQYF
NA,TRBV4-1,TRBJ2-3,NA,TGCGCCAGCAGCCAACCGGGGGCAGATACGCAGTATTTT,CASSQPGADTQYF
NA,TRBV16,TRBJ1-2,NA,TGTGCCAGCAGCCAAGGACAGAACTATGGCTACACCTTC,CASSQGQNYGYTF
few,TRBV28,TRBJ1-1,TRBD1,TGTGCCAGCAGTTACTCGACAGGGCTGGGAGAAGCTTTCTTT,CASSYSTGLGEAFF
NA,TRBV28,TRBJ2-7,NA,TGTGCCAGCAGTTTAGACGGTAGCGCCTACGAGCAGTACTTC,CASSLDGSAYEQYF
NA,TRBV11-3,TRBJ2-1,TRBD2,TGTGCCAGCAGCTTAGGGGGTAGCGGGGCCTCCTACAATGAGCAGTTCTTC,CASSLGGSGASYNEQFF
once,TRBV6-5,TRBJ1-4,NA,TGTGCCACGTGGGGGGGTCCGCCAAAACTGTTTTTT,CATWGGPPKLFF
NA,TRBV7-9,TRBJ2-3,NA,TGTGCCAGCAGCTTAGAAGGGGCGTTAGATACGCAGTATTTT,CASSLEGALDTQYF
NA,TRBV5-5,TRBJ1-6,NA,TGTGCCAGCAGCCTAAGCCGGGGGGATCAGTCACCCCTCCACTTT,CASSLSRGDQSPLHF
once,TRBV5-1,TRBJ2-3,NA,TGCGCCAGCAGCCCCGGAGATACGCAGTATTTT,CASSPGDTQYF
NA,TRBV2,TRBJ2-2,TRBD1,TGTGCCAGCGGCGACGGACAGGGGGCAACCGGGGAGCTGTTTTTT,CASGDGQGATGELFF
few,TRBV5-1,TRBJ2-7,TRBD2,TGCGCCAGCAGCTTGGCCGACTACCTAGCGGGAGGATGGGGGGAGCAGTACTTC,CASSLADYLAGGWGEQYF
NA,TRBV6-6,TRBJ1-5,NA,TGTGCCAGCAGTGTACAGGGTATCAGCAATCAGCCCCAGCATTTT,CASSVQGISNQPQHF
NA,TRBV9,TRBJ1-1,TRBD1,TGTGCCAGCAGCCCGACAGGGCTCGTCGGTGAAGCTTTCTTT,CASSPTGLVGEAFF
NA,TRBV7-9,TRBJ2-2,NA,TGTGCCAGCAGCTTAGCCTACCTGGCCGGGGAGCTGTTTTTT,CASSLAYLAGELFF
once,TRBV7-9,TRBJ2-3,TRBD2,TGTGCCAGCAGCAGGAGCGGGGGCACAGATACGCAGTATTTT,CASSRSGGTDTQYF
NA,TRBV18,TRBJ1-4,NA,TGTGCCAGCTCACCGGGGCAGGGAAGGGATGAAAAACTGTTTTTT,CASSPGQGRDEKLFF
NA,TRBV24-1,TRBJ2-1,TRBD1,TGTGCCACCAGTGATTCCCCCGGGACAGGGGCCACTGAGCAGTTCTTC,CATSDSPGTGATEQFF
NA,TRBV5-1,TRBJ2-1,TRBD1,TGCGCCAGCAGCCGCGGACAGGGAGGAGGATACAATGAGCAGTTCTTC,CASSRGQGGGYNEQFF
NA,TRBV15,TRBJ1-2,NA,TGTGCCACCAGCAGACCCCCTGCTAACTATGGCTACACCTTC,CATSRPPANYGYTF
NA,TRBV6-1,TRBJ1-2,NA,TGTGCCAGCAGTGAAGTACCAGGGGTGCTCTTC,CASSEVPGVLF
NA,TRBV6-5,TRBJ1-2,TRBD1,TGTGCCAGCAGTCCACAGGGGAACTATGGCTACACCTTC,CASSPQGNYGYTF
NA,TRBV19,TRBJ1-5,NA,TGTGCCAGTACTAATGTGGGGGCGAATCAGCCCCAGCATTTT,CASTNVGANQPQHF
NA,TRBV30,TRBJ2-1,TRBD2,TGTGCCTGGAGTGTCGGAGCGGGAATGATCCAGTTCTTC,CAWSVGAGMIQFF
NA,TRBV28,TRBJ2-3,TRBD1,TGTGCCAGCAGTCCCGGGACAGGGGGCCCTACGCAGTATTTT,CASSPGTGGPTQYF
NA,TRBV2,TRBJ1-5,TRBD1,TGTGCCAGCAGACTTGGGACAGGGCATCAGCCCCAGCATTTT,CASRLGTGHQPQHF
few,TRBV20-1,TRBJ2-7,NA,TGCAGTGCTAGAGTCGAGTACGAGCAGTACTTC,CSARVEYEQYF
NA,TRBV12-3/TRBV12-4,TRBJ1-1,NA,TGTGCCAGCAGTTTGAATAGGGGCTCTGAAGCTTTCTTT,CASSLNRGSEAFF
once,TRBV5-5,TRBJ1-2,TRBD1,TGTGCCAGCAGCGGCTGGGACAGGGTGCTGGGGGGCTACACCTTC,CASSGWDRVLGGYTF
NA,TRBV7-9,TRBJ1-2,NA,TGTGCCAGCAGCCCCGGGACATACAACTATGGCTACACCTTC,CASSPGTYNYGYTF
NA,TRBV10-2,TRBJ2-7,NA,TGCGCCAGCAGTGCCGCCTACGAGCAGTACTTC,CASSAAYEQYF
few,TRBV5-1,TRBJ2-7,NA,TGCGCCAGCCGGGGAGGGGGGAGCTCCTACGAGCAGTACTTC,CASRGGGSSYEQYF
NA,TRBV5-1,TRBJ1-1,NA,TGCGCCAGCAGCCCTGGACAGTTATTAAGGGACGCTTTCTTT,CASSPGQLLRDAFF
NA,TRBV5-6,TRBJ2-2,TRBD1,TGTGCCAGCAGCCGGGGACAGGGGATATCGAACACCGGGGAGCTGTTTTTT,CASSRGQGISNTGELFF
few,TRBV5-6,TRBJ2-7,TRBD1,TGTGCCAGCAGCTCATACAGGGGCGCCGGACGCCCCTACGAGCAGTACTTC,CASSSYRGAGRPYEQYF
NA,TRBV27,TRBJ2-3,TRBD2,TGTGCCAGCAGTCCCCGACTAGCGGGAGGGATAGATACGCAGTATTTT,CASSPRLAGGIDTQYF
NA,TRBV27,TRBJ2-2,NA,TGTGCCACCAAGGGGCGGCCTAACACCGGGGAGCTGTTTTTT,CATKGRPNTGELFF
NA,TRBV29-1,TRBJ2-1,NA,TGCAGCGTTCGGGACTACAATGAGCAGTTCTTC,CSVRDYNEQFF
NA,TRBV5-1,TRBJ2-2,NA,TGCGCCAGCAGCCCGCAGGGGAATACGAACACCGGGGAGCTGTTTTTT,CASSPQGNTNTGELFF
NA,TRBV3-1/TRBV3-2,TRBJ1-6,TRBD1,TGTGCCAGCAGCCAAGACAGGGGGAATTCACCCCTCCACTTT,CASSQDRGNSPLHF
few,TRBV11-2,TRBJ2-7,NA,TGTGCCAGCAGCTTAGAGCCCCGAGGAGGCACGGGCTCCTACGAGCAGTACTTC,CASSLEPRGGTGSYEQYF
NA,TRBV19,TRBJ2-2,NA,TGTGCCAGTAGTATATTTTCTGGAGCAAAAGCCGGGGAGCTGTTTTTT,CASSIFSGAKAGELFF
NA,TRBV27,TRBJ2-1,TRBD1,TGTGCCAGCAGCTTACAGGGGTCCAATGAGCAGTTCTTC,CASSLQGSNEQFF
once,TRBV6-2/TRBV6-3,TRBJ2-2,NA,TGTGCCAGCAGTCCCCACCGGGGAGCTGTTTTT,CASSPHRGAVF
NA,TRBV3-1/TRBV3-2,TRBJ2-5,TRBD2,TGTGCCAGCAGCCCTAGCGGTGGAGAGACCCAGTACTTC,CASSPSGGETQYF
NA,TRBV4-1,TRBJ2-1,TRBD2,TGCGCCAGCAGCCAAGAGTGGGGGACTAGCGGGGGAGACAATGAGCAGTTCTTC,CASSQEWGTSGGDNEQFF
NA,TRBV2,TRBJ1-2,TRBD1,TGTGCCAGCAGGGTTAACAGGGGGAGCGGGGGCTACACCTTC,CASRVNRGSGGYTF
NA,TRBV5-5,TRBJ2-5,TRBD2,TGTGCCAGCAGCGAGGGGACTAGCGTAGAGACCCAGTACTTC,CASSEGTSVETQYF
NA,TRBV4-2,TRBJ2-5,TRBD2,TGTGCCAGCAGCCAAGATCAGATTGGGACTAGCGGACAAGAGACCCAGTACTTC,CASSQDQIGTSGQETQYF
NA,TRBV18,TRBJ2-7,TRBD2,TGTGCCAGCTCACCCCCAAAAGGGACTAGCCACTCCTACGAGCAGTACTTC,CASSPPKGTSHSYEQYF
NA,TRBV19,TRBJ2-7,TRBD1,TGTGCCAGTTCTCCGGGACAGACCTACGAGCAGTACTTC,CASSPGQTYEQYF
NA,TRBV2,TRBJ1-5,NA,TGTGCCAGCAGTGACCTTGGAACGGAGGGCAATCAGCCCCAGCATTTT,CASSDLGTEGNQPQHF
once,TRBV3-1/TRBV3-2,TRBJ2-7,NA,TGTGCCAGCAGCCAAGATTCGGGGAATGCCTACGAGCAGTACTTC,CASSQDSGNAYEQYF
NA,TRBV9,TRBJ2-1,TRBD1,TGTGCCAGCAGCTCAGGACAGGGGCTTTGGGATGAGCAGTTCTTC,CASSSGQGLWDEQFF
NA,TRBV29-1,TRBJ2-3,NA,TGCAGCGTTGATGACCGGGTAAGCGGAACAGATACGCAGTATTTT,CSVDDRVSGTDTQYF
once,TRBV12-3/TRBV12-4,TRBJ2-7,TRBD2,TGTGCCAGCAGTTTGCTAGCGGGAGTCGAGCAGTACTTC,CASSLLAGVEQYF
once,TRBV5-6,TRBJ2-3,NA,TGTGCCAGCAGCTTGTATTTAGGAGTCATCCCAGATACGCAGTATTTT,CASSLYLGVIPDTQYF
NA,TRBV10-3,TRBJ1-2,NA,TGTGCCATCAGTGCAATCGGACAGTTAGGCGCTAACTATGGCTACACCTTC,CAISAIGQLGANYGYTF
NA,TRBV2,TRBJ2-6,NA,TGTGCCAGCAGGAAGAGGACTGGGGCCAACGTCCTGACTTTC,CASRKRTGANVLTF